This TCR beta chain was captured by sequencing in a study of blood T cells in healthy people across ages. Next came a second PCR, run for roughly 7 to 12 cycles, which used a sample-barcoded 5' primer along with a J-beta primer mix. TCRdb recomputed calls from the 5' RACE reads with MiXCR, one row per CDR3 protein. The data contain about 970,000 distinct CDR3 sequences, roughly 51% of them seen just once; the ten biggest clones take up about a fifth. There are 12 residues in the CDR3. Trimming shortened V by 6 bases and J by 5 bases, and 10 bases separated the two germline ends. The TCR sequence derives from a woman between 55 and 75 years old in good health. The chain has TRBV12-3 or TRBV12-4 and TRBJ2-5; D call uncertain. The sequenced material came from blood. The CDR3 sequence is CASSQLRETQYF. The CDR3 DNA reads as TGTGCCAGCAGCCAATTGCGGGAGACCCAGTACTTC.